The 7 T cell receptor beta chains below were found in one sample sequenced in a study of beta chain features in type 1 diabetes. Study-wide findings and caveats: TCRB CDR3s were moderately but significantly shorter in Type 1 diabetes patients in all four CD4+ subsets.

The whole isolated RNA underwent reverse transcription, so sequencing captured expressed TCRB transcripts. Clones were read by immunoSEQ multiplex PCR, and TCRdb kept only the in-frame ones, dropping some. In the table there are about 160,000 clones, roughly 8% of which are singletons. These receptors are not linked to any known antigen. Sequencing was performed on central memory CD4+ T cells from blood. The receptor set was obtained from a man between 18 and 29 years old with type 1 diabetes.

The rearrangement joins TRBV5-4 to TRBJ2-1, with a weak D call TRBD1 (5 bases). Germline V lookup: CDR1 SGHNT, CDR2 YYREEE (reference sequence). The CDR3 has 15 amino acids. V dropped 0 bases and J dropped 0 bases, with 7 bases sitting between them. The CDR3 DNA reads TGTGCCAGCAGCTTGGTTCAGGGCTCCTACAATGAGCAGTTCTTC. As protein: CASSLVQGSYNEQFF.

This clone was seen more than once but under ten times. The chain joins TRBV28 to TRBJ1-2, with TRBD1 matching over 7 bases. V lost 5 bases to trimming and J lost 4 bases; unmatched junction nucleotides: 7. Germline V lookup: CDR1 MDHEN, CDR2 SYDVKM. The CDR3 has 14 residues. CDR3 protein: CASSGDSRIYGYTF. DNA for the CDR3: TGTGCCAGCAGTGGGGACAGTCGTATCTATGGCTACACCTTC.

This clone was counted between two and nine times. The V call is TRBV9, the J call TRBJ2-7, with D possibly TRBD1 on 8 matching bases. V lost 0 bases and J 9 bases, leaving 25 bases between the germline ends. Germline V gene sequence: CDR1 SGDLS, CDR2 YYNGEE. The CDR3 is 17 residues long. CDR3: CASSVVRGGQVPIRQYF. Written as DNA, the CDR3 is TGTGCCAGCAGCGTAGTGCGCGGGGGACAGGTTCCTATACGGCAGTACTTC. Full variable domain (outside the CDR3, taken from reference TRBV9 and TRBJ2-7): DSGVTQTPKHLITATGQRVTLRCSPRSGDLSVYWYQQSLDQGLQFLIQYYNGEERAKGNILERFSAQQFPDLHSELNLSSLELGDSALYFCASSVVRGGQVPIRQYFGPGTRLTVT.

This clone has only a few counts. The CDR3 is CASSSDYGEQYF. CDR3 DNA sequence: TGTGCCAGCAGCTCAGACTACGGCGAGCAGTACTTC. The rearrangement joins TRBV7-2 to TRBJ2-7; D possibly corresponds to TRBD2 (5 bases). The CDR3 sequence is 12 residues long. Per the germline V gene, CDR1 is SGHTA and CDR2 is FQGNSA. V was shortened by 4 bases and J by 6 bases, with 10 bases between the two germline ends.

The V gene is TRBV5-6, the J gene TRBJ1-2, with TRBD1 as a possible D gene (5 bases). Germline CDR1 reads SGHDT; CDR2 reads YYEEEE. The CDR3 has 14 amino acids. V lost 0 bases and J lost 3, with 9 bases in between. The CDR3, as DNA: TGTGCCAGCAGCTTGGTGGACAACCACTATGGCTACACCTTC. Amino acid sequence: CASSLVDNHYGYTF.

The sample holds a few counts of this clone. Other DNA sequences within the sample encode an identical CDR3. The V gene is TRBV7-2, the J gene TRBJ2-7, with 7 positions matching TRBD1. There are 14 residues in the CDR3. Germline loops: CDR1 SGHTA, CDR2 FQGNSA. V gave up 1 base and J gave up 1 base; unmatched junction bases: 1. CDR3 coding DNA: TGTGCCAGCAGCTTAGGGACAGGTTCCTACGAGCAGTACTTC. It encodes CASSLGTGSYEQYF.

This clone was counted only a few times. DNA of the CDR3: TGTGCCAGCAGCACCGGGACTGGGCTCACAGATACGCAGTATTTT. Amino acid sequence: CASSTGTGLTDTQYF. The chain has TRBV11-2 and TRBJ2-3; TRBD2 is a possible D gene (6 bases). Per germline, CDR1 SGHAT and CDR2 FQNNGV. CDR3 length: 15 amino acids. V was cut by 5 bases and J by 2 bases, with 14 bases left in between.